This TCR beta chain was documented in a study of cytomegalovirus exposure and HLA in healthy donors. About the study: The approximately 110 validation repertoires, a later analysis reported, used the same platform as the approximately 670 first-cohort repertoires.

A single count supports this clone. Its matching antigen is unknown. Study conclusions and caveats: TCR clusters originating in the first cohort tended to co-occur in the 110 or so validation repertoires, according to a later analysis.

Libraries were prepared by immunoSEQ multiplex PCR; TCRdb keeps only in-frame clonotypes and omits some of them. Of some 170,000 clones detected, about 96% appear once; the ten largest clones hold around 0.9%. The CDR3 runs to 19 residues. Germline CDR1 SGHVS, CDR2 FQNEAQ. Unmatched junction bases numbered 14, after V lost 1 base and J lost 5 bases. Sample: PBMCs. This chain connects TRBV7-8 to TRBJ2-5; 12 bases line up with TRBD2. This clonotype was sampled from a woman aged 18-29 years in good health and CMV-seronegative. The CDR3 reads CASSLGRSSGGVGRETQYF. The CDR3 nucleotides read TGTGCCAGCAGCTTAGGCAGGTCTAGCGGGGGGGTCGGTCGGGAGACCCAGTACTTC.